This T cell receptor beta chain derives from a study of blood T cells in healthy people across ages. Whole-study context: About one barcoded beta molecule per two T cells was the capture yield of template switching.

Germline V CDR1 and CDR2: SGHDN, FVKESK. The CDR3 runs 15 residues. V dropped 1 base and J dropped 6 bases, with 15 bases sitting between them. Total RNA extracted from each sample amounted to at least 6 micrograms. In this sample, this clonotype turned up many times. It was with a sample-barcoded 5' primer and a J-beta primer mix that a second PCR of roughly 6 to 12 cycles was run. Each TCR beta cDNA got a 12-nucleotide random molecular identifier. TCRdb re-called the 5' RACE reads with MiXCR, one entry per CDR3 protein. Of under 1,000,000 distinct CDR3 sequences listed, 46% are singletons. The chain has TRBV14 and TRBJ2-5; maybe TRBD1 (6 bases). The receptor's source is a man at least 80 years old in good health. Source material: blood. CDR3 residues: CASSQGSRGMKTQYF. The CDR3 DNA reads as TGTGCCAGCAGCCAAGGTTCCAGGGGTATGAAGACCCAGTACTTC.